Listed below are T cell receptor beta chains from one sample, sequenced in a study of T cell clones after liver transplantation. The data were produced by immunoSEQ multiplex PCR, yet TCRdb's version contains in-frame clones alone and is incomplete. In the table there are under 35,000 clones, around 96% of which are singletons. Here the sequenced sample was CD8+ T cells from blood, taken 12 months after liver transplant. The receptors derive from a human patient who received a liver transplant. Some T cells may possibly be graft donor cells. Each CDR3 is given with its conserved first and last residue. Fields, in order: clone size, J gene, V gene, D gene, CDR3 protein, CDR3 DNA. D genes are given only for firm matches. Only part of the rows carry a size: once, few, many, or a class if the clone is expanded.

abundance: once
j_gene: TRBJ2-1
v_gene: TRBV11-2
d_gene: TRBD2
CDR3aa: CASSLVGTTYNEQFF
CDR3nt: TGTGCCAGCAGCTTAGTTGGGACTACCTACAATGAGCAGTTCTTC

abundance: -
j_gene: TRBJ2-3
v_gene: TRBV2
d_gene: -
CDR3aa: CASSYVTSTDTQYF
CDR3nt: TGTGCCAGCAGTTATGTGACTAGCACAGATACGCAGTATTTT

abundance: -
j_gene: TRBJ2-7
v_gene: TRBV29-1
d_gene: TRBD2
CDR3aa: CSVEGGTSGSYEQYF
CDR3nt: TGCAGCGTTGAAGGGGGGACTAGCGGCTCCTACGAGCAGTACTTC

abundance: -
j_gene: TRBJ1-5
v_gene: TRBV13
d_gene: -
CDR3aa: CASSLSGGQNQPQHF
CDR3nt: TGTGCCAGCAGCTTAAGTGGGGGGCAGAATCAGCCCCAGCATTTT

abundance: -
j_gene: TRBJ2-1
v_gene: TRBV2
d_gene: -
CDR3aa: CASSARTSYNEQFF
CDR3nt: TGTGCCAGCAGTGCTAGAACCTCCTACAATGAGCAGTTCTTC

abundance: -
j_gene: TRBJ2-1
v_gene: TRBV10-3
d_gene: TRBD1
CDR3aa: CAIRQGVNNEQFF
CDR3nt: TGTGCCATCCGACAGGGGGTCAACAATGAGCAGTTCTTC

abundance: -
j_gene: TRBJ2-1
v_gene: TRBV5-4
d_gene: TRBD2
CDR3aa: CASSLGREALGYTYNEQFF
CDR3nt: TGTGCCAGCAGCTTAGGGAGGGAGGCCTTGGGTTATACCTACAATGAGCAGTTCTTC

abundance: -
j_gene: TRBJ2-1
v_gene: TRBV13
d_gene: TRBD1
CDR3aa: CASSPEGQLNEQFF
CDR3nt: TGTGCCAGCAGCCCCGAGGGACAGCTCAATGAGCAGTTCTTC

abundance: -
j_gene: TRBJ2-1
v_gene: TRBV4-3
d_gene: -
CDR3aa: CASSQGSTLEQFF
CDR3nt: TGCGCCAGCAGCCAAGGCAGCACCCTCGAGCAGTTCTTC

abundance: -
j_gene: TRBJ1-2
v_gene: TRBV27
d_gene: TRBD1
CDR3aa: CASSLSLRTGGGYGYTF
CDR3nt: TGTGCCAGCAGTTTATCGCTTAGGACAGGGGGAGGATATGGCTACACCTTC

abundance: -
j_gene: TRBJ1-2
v_gene: TRBV19
d_gene: -
CDR3aa: CASSGGRDGYTF
CDR3nt: TGTGCCAGTAGTGGGGGGAGGGATGGCTACACCTTC

abundance: -
j_gene: TRBJ2-2
v_gene: TRBV13
d_gene: -
CDR3aa: CASPVEGTGELFF
CDR3nt: TGTGCCAGCCCGGTTGAGGGCACCGGGGAGCTGTTTTTT

abundance: -
j_gene: TRBJ2-3
v_gene: TRBV14
d_gene: -
CDR3aa: CASSQDFRTQHTDTQYF
CDR3nt: TGTGCCAGCAGCCAAGATTTTCGCACTCAGCACACAGATACGCAGTATTTT

abundance: -
j_gene: TRBJ2-6
v_gene: TRBV7-9
d_gene: TRBD2
CDR3aa: CASSTSGSRAGANVLTF
CDR3nt: TGTGCCAGCAGCACTAGCGGGAGTCGGGCTGGGGCCAACGTCCTGACTTTC

abundance: -
j_gene: TRBJ2-7
v_gene: TRBV2
d_gene: TRBD2
CDR3aa: CASSEWTSGWNEQYF
CDR3nt: TGTGCCAGCAGTGAGTGGACTAGCGGGTGGAACGAGCAGTACTTC

abundance: -
j_gene: TRBJ2-1
v_gene: TRBV5-6
d_gene: TRBD2
CDR3aa: CASSELAGRHSSYNEQFF
CDR3nt: TGTGCCAGCAGCGAACTAGCGGGACGCCATAGCTCCTACAATGAGCAGTTCTTC

abundance: -
j_gene: TRBJ1-1
v_gene: TRBV27
d_gene: -
CDR3aa: CASSLLGKGTEAFF
CDR3nt: TGTGCCAGTTCCTTGTTGGGCAAGGGAACTGAAGCTTTCTTT

abundance: -
j_gene: TRBJ2-2
v_gene: TRBV11-2
d_gene: -
CDR3aa: CASSLRGRSLQATGELFF
CDR3nt: TGTGCCAGCAGCTTACGGGGCAGGTCGCTTCAGGCCACCGGGGAGCTGTTTTTT

abundance: -
j_gene: TRBJ2-1
v_gene: TRBV2
d_gene: TRBD1
CDR3aa: CASSPLGTGLGSYNEQFF
CDR3nt: TGTGCCAGCAGTCCTCTCGGGACAGGATTAGGTTCCTACAATGAGCAGTTCTTC

abundance: -
j_gene: TRBJ2-1
v_gene: TRBV7-6
d_gene: TRBD2
CDR3aa: CASSLAGGGTSSYNEQFF
CDR3nt: TGTGCCAGCAGCTTAGCGGGGGGAGGGACCAGTTCCTACAATGAGCAGTTCTTC

abundance: -
j_gene: TRBJ1-6
v_gene: TRBV4-1
d_gene: TRBD1
CDR3aa: CASRPTGGNSPLHF
CDR3nt: TGCGCCAGCAGGCCGACAGGGGGTAATTCACCCCTCCACTTT

abundance: -
j_gene: TRBJ2-5
v_gene: TRBV27
d_gene: TRBD1
CDR3aa: CASSSGTEKETQYF
CDR3nt: TGTGCCAGCAGTTCCGGGACAGAGAAAGAGACCCAGTACTTC

abundance: -
j_gene: TRBJ2-7
v_gene: TRBV27
d_gene: -
CDR3aa: CASSLAGYSYEQYF
CDR3nt: TGTGCCAGCAGTTTAGCGGGGTATTCCTACGAGCAGTACTTC

abundance: -
j_gene: TRBJ2-1
v_gene: TRBV9
d_gene: -
CDR3aa: CASSVGGAEQFF
CDR3nt: TGTGCCAGCAGCGTTGGGGGAGCGGAGCAGTTCTTC

abundance: -
j_gene: TRBJ1-1
v_gene: TRBV29-1
d_gene: -
CDR3aa: CSVDNPFKEDTEAFF
CDR3nt: TGCAGCGTTGATAACCCTTTCAAAGAGGACACTGAAGCTTTCTTT

abundance: -
j_gene: TRBJ2-7
v_gene: TRBV27
d_gene: TRBD1
CDR3aa: CASSFRDSSYEQYF
CDR3nt: TGTGCCAGCAGTTTCCGGGACAGCTCCTACGAGCAGTACTTC

abundance: -
j_gene: TRBJ2-3
v_gene: TRBV13
d_gene: -
CDR3aa: CASSSFVDTQYF
CDR3nt: TGTGCCAGCAGCAGCTTCGTAGATACGCAGTATTTT

abundance: once
j_gene: TRBJ2-7
v_gene: TRBV4-3
d_gene: TRBD2
CDR3aa: CASSQDLIVAREGPPYEQYF
CDR3nt: TGCGCCAGCAGCCAAGATCTTATTGTTGCGCGGGAGGGCCCCCCCTACGAGCAGTACTTC

abundance: -
j_gene: TRBJ2-7
v_gene: TRBV29-1
d_gene: TRBD1
CDR3aa: CSVEDRGTGDYEQYF
CDR3nt: TGCAGCGTTGAAGATCGAGGGACAGGGGACTACGAGCAGTACTTC

abundance: -
j_gene: TRBJ1-3
v_gene: TRBV5-5
d_gene: TRBD1
CDR3aa: CASSFRQGLSGNTIYF
CDR3nt: TGTGCCAGCAGCTTCCGACAGGGACTCTCTGGAAACACCATATATTTT

abundance: -
j_gene: TRBJ2-1
v_gene: TRBV15
d_gene: -
CDR3aa: CATSRSVRDSTYNEQFF
CDR3nt: TGTGCCACCAGCAGATCAGTCCGGGACTCCACTTACAATGAGCAGTTCTTC

abundance: -
j_gene: TRBJ2-7
v_gene: TRBV5-4
d_gene: -
CDR3aa: CASSSWPGSYEQYF
CDR3nt: TGTGCCAGCAGCTCATGGCCGGGCTCCTACGAGCAGTACTTC

abundance: -
j_gene: TRBJ1-2
v_gene: TRBV19
d_gene: -
CDR3aa: CASSIDDNNYGYTF
CDR3nt: TGTGCCAGTAGTATAGACGACAATAACTATGGCTACACCTTC

abundance: -
j_gene: TRBJ2-2
v_gene: TRBV6-1
d_gene: -
CDR3aa: CASSDAAGELFF
CDR3nt: TGTGCCAGCAGTGATGCGGCCGGGGAGCTGTTTTTT

abundance: -
j_gene: TRBJ2-2
v_gene: TRBV4-1
d_gene: -
CDR3aa: CASSQAGSRTGELFF
CDR3nt: TGCGCCAGCAGCCAAGCTGGCTCTCGCACCGGGGAGCTGTTTTTT

abundance: -
j_gene: TRBJ2-7
v_gene: TRBV6-5
d_gene: -
CDR3aa: CASSYSRGGPYEQYF
CDR3nt: TGTGCCAGCAGTTACTCCCGCGGGGGCCCCTACGAGCAGTACTTC

abundance: -
j_gene: TRBJ2-2
v_gene: TRBV9
d_gene: -
CDR3aa: CASSDLTTGTNTGELFF
CDR3nt: TGTGCCAGCAGCGACCTCACGACAGGCACGAACACCGGGGAGCTGTTTTTT

abundance: -
j_gene: TRBJ2-5
v_gene: TRBV5-6
d_gene: TRBD2
CDR3aa: CASSLGLAGQETQYF
CDR3nt: TGTGCCAGCAGCTTAGGACTAGCGGGCCAAGAGACCCAGTACTTC

abundance: -
j_gene: TRBJ1-2
v_gene: TRBV4-1
d_gene: -
CDR3aa: CASSQSGGDAAGGYTF
CDR3nt: TGCGCCAGCAGCCAGAGCGGGGGGGATGCGGCTGGAGGCTACACCTTC

abundance: once
j_gene: TRBJ2-7
v_gene: TRBV28
d_gene: TRBD1
CDR3aa: CASYPTRDRGFEQYF
CDR3nt: TGTGCCAGCTATCCCACCCGGGACAGGGGGTTCGAGCAGTACTTC